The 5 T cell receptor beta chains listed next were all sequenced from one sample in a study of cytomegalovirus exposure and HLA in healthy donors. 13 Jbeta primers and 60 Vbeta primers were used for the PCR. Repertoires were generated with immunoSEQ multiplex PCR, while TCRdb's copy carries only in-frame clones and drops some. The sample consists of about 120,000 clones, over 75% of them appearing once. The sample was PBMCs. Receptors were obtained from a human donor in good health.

The DNA for the CDR3 is TGTGCCAGCAGCCCATCCGGGAGGCCCTCCTACAATGAGCAGTTCTTC. This sequence encodes CASSPSGRPSYNEQFF. The V gene is TRBV7-9, the J gene TRBJ2-1; TRBD2 matches at 7 bases. V dropped 5 bases and J dropped 0; count of bases not matched to a gene: 7. CDR3 size: 16 residues. The germline gives CDR1 SEHNR, CDR2 FQNEAQ (reference sequence).

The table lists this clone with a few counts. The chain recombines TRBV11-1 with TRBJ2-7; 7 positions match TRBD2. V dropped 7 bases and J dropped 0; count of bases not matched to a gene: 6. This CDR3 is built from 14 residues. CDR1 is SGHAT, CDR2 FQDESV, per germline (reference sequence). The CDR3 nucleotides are TGTGCCAGCACCCCACGGGGGGACTCCTACGAGCAGTACTTC. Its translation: CASTPRGDSYEQYF. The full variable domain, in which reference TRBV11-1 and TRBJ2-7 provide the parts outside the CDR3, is EAEVAQSPRYKITEKSQAVAFWCDPISGHATLYWYRQILGQGPELLVQFQDESVVDDSQLPKDRFSAERLKGVDSTLKIQPAELGDSAMYLCASTPRGDSYEQYFGPGTRLTVT.

The CDR3 DNA is TGTGCCAGCAGCTTACTGGGACTAGCGGGAGGGAACAATGAGCAGTTCTTC. Its translation: CASSLLGLAGGNNEQFF. This chain uses TRBV13 with TRBJ2-1; TRBD2 agrees at 16 bases. Trimming at V came to 2 bases and at J to 5 bases, leaving 3 bases not matched to a gene. Per the germline V gene, CDR1 is PRHDT and CDR2 is FYEKMQ (reference sequence). The CDR3 is 17 amino acids.

CDR3 residues: CASSETGISEEQFF. The CDR3 DNA is TGTGCCAGCAGTGAAACAGGTATAAGTGAGGAGCAGTTCTTC. The V call is TRBV6-4, the J call TRBJ2-1, with a weak D call TRBD1 (5 bases). Trimming cost V 3 bases and J 10 bases, with 16 bases left between them. Germline V gene lookup returns CDR1 MRHNA and CDR2 SNTAGT. The CDR3 sequence is 14 residues long.

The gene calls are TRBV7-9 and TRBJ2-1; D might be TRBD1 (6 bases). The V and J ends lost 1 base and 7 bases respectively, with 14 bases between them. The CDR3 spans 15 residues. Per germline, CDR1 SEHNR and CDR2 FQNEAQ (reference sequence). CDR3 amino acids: CASSLGVRGWNEQFF. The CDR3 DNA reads TGTGCCAGCAGCTTAGGCGTCAGGGGATGGAATGAGCAGTTCTTC.